This T cell receptor beta chain was recorded in a study of CD8 T cells in ankylosing spondylitis. Study findings and constraints: Peripheral blood held disease-linked clones only at relatively low frequency, and these were CD8+. A TCR beta motif of 7 or 8 highly homologous variants appeared characteristic of ankylosing spondylitis blood. Reportedly, significant enrichment of disease-linked clones occurred in matched ankylosing spondylitis synovial fluid.

Preparation of TCR beta libraries was done by quantitative 5'-RACE with molecular barcodes. Using its own MiXCR run on the 5' RACE reads, TCRdb lists one record per CDR3 protein. The sample consists of some 840,000 distinct CDR3 sequences, over 9.5% of them appearing once. As for this clonotype: Its matching antigen is unknown.

CDR1 is SGHVS, CDR2 FQNEAQ, per germline. Trimming pared 5 bases from V and 5 bases from J, leaving 15 bases between. The CDR3 spans 14 residues. Sequencing was performed on blood, either unsorted or a sorted T cell fraction (not recorded which). This sequence joins TRBV7-8 and TRBJ1-1; D unclear. The sequence derives from a male donor with ankylosing spondylitis. CDR3 protein: CASSPGPGRTEAFF. In nucleotides, the CDR3 is TGTGCCAGCAGCCCCGGCCCAGGAAGGACTGAAGCTTTCTTT.